This is a list of T cell receptor beta chains from one sample in a study of blood T cell repertoires in COVID-19. TCRdb's table, derived via immunoSEQ multiplex PCR, lists solely in-frame clones and lacks some. The sample records over 250,000 clones, over 75% being singletons. The source material was PBMCs or T cells enriched from blood (not recorded which). The source is a woman aged 25 to 39 who had recovered from COVID-19. CDR3s include the opening cysteine and the closing phenylalanine or tryptophan.

J gene,V gene,CDR3 protein
TRBJ1-4,TRBV7-2,CASSPTGRTSEKLFF
TRBJ2-1,TRBV19,CASSIIWAHYNEQFF
TRBJ2-7,TRBV10-3,CAVGGGNSYEQYF
TRBJ1-6,TRBV5-1,CASSLAGMSSYNSPLHF
TRBJ1-6,TRBV29-1,CSVELAMNSPLHF
TRBJ2-7,TRBV7-2,CASSLQGFLYEQYF
TRBJ1-2,TRBV27,CASSSHRGVSYGYTF
TRBJ1-2,TRBV9,CASSLGHLRNYGYTF
TRBJ2-3,TRBV9,CASSVRGKPTDTQYF
TRBJ1-6,TRBV28,CASSLPYTRKNSPLHF
TRBJ2-1,TRBV14,CASSPFLYREQFF
TRBJ2-7,TRBV15,CATSRAPTGRFYEQYF
TRBJ2-1,TRBV4-1,CASSRGLADPFYEQFF
TRBJ1-3,TRBV5-1,CASSLRGNTIYF
TRBJ2-3,TRBV2,CASSMLAGEHTQYF
TRBJ1-1,TRBV19,CASSIQGAIIKGNTEAFF
TRBJ1-1,TRBV4-3,CASSLKTGNTEAFF
TRBJ2-3,TRBV5-1,CASSLFFLAGTTDTQYF
TRBJ2-5,TRBV5-1,CASSLGLVGKETQYF
TRBJ1-6,TRBV30,CAWRQAPSPLHF
TRBJ2-6,TRBV24-1,CATSDPVERFSGANVLTF
TRBJ2-1,TRBV5-6,CASSPTGVNEQFF
TRBJ1-2,TRBV19,CASSINPPSGGYTF
TRBJ1-6,TRBV28,CASNPGSRAAFYNSPLHF
TRBJ2-3,TRBV3-1/TRBV3-2,CASGRATDTQYF
TRBJ1-5,TRBV28,CASSYWRDSNQPQHF
TRBJ2-1,TRBV10-3,CAISGSRRSSYNEQFF
TRBJ2-2,TRBV9,CASSPVPRLNTGELFF
TRBJ1-1,TRBV24-1,CATSGPGQGASNTEAFF
TRBJ2-7,TRBV18,CASSRDRAIDEQYF
TRBJ2-2,TRBV24-1,CATSDFSLGQTITGELFF
TRBJ1-3,TRBV21-1,CASSKMTGGNTIYF
TRBJ1-2,TRBV28,CASSRRVYGYTF
TRBJ2-3,TRBV14,CASSPLGGGTDTQYF
TRBJ2-7,TRBV6-5,CASSRLAGPYEQYF
TRBJ2-3,TRBV19,CASSQQGYTDTQYF
TRBJ2-5,TRBV6-2/TRBV6-3,CASSWSSGGAGKTQYF
TRBJ2-1,TRBV10-3,CAISEPALAGALREQFF
TRBJ1-5,TRBV6-5,CASKSGGQGNQPQHF
TRBJ1-6,TRBV6-5,CASPAGDTHNSPLHF
TRBJ2-4,TRBV3-1/TRBV3-2,CASSQWGAAKNIQYF
TRBJ2-2,TRBV28,CASSTGDTGELFF
TRBJ2-5,TRBV27,CASSLIQGRGQETQYF
TRBJ1-5,TRBV6-6,CASRHGQGGTNQPQHF
TRBJ1-3,TRBV25-1,CASSILSGNTIYF
TRBJ1-3,TRBV4-3,CASSQDGSSGNTIYF
TRBJ1-5,TRBV27,CASSVDRGPNQPQHF
TRBJ1-1,TRBV7-9,CAGDRGRSMNTEAFF
TRBJ1-3,TRBV6-8,CASSCEQSYSGSGNTIYF
TRBJ2-3,TRBV3-1/TRBV3-2,CASSQPLRPDNTDTQYF
TRBJ1-2,TRBV28,CASSLGGQALQTYGYTF
TRBJ1-6,TRBV5-1,CASRLRQGDSPLHF
TRBJ1-4,TRBV5-1,CASSSRGGSDEKLFF